This T cell receptor beta chain was sequenced in a study of T cells in localized non-small cell lung cancer. The study, taken as a whole, reports: Since sequencing was restricted to only one region of the tumor, intratumor heterogeneity remains a possibility. In uninvolved adjacent lung, T cell clonality reached its highest value, exceeding tumor. There were a median roughly 62 of the top 100 tumor clones appearing in adjacent lung.

This clone was seen a single time. Its specificity is not known. Repertoires were generated with immunoSEQ multiplex PCR, while TCRdb's copy carries only in-frame clones and drops some. Seen here are 75,000 to 80,000 clones, around 89% observed once, and the top ten hold 20% to 25%. CDR1 ENHRY and CDR2 SYGVKD come from the germline V gene. The germline V and J ends were trimmed by 3 bases and 1 base, with 6 bases remaining between them. CDR3 length: 13 residues. Sample: peripheral blood, taken before any cancer treatment. This TCR derives from a woman aged 35-75 years with stage I squamous cell lung carcinoma. This chain uses TRBV10-3 with TRBJ2-5; a possible D gene is TRBD2 (6 bases). CDR3 region: CAISDGGQETQYF. Here the CDR3 DNA reads TGTGCCATCAGTGACGGGGGCCAAGAGACCCAGTACTTC.